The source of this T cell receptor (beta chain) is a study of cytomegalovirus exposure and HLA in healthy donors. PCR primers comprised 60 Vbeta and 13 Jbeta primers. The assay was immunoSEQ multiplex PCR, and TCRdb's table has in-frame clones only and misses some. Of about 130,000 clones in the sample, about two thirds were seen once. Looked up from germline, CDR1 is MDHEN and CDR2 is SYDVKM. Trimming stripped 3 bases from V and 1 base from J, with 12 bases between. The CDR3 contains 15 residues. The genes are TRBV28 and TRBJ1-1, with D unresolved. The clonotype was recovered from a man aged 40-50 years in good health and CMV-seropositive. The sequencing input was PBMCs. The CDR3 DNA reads TGTGCCAGCAGTTTCCTGGGCACCTCGAACACTGAAGCTTTCTTT. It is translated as CASSFLGTSNTEAFF.